This is a list of T cell receptor beta chains from one sample in a study of control samples from healthy donors and cancer patients. Assay: immunoSEQ multiplex PCR; the TCRdb copy retains only in-frame clones and omits some. This sample has approximately 170,000 clones, with roughly 95% found just once. Sequenced input: blood. The receptors were sampled from a woman in her sixties in good health. Each CDR3 is given with its conserved first and last residue. A D gene is named only where the DNA matches it firmly. Clone size, where shown, is once, few, many, or a class for clones that have expanded.

NA NA TRBJ1-2 TRBV15 CATSRDRGHYGYTF TGTGCCACCAGCAGAGACCGTGGGCACTATGGCTACACCTTC
NA NA TRBJ2-3 TRBV7-9 CASRAAGTDTQYF TGTGCCAGCAGGGCCGCGGGCACAGATACGCAGTATTTT
TRBD1 NA TRBJ1-2 TRBV6-5 CASSPQGPYYGYTF TGTGCCAGCAGTCCACAGGGGCCCTACTATGGCTACACCTTC
NA NA TRBJ1-5 TRBV3-1/TRBV3-2 CASSQDLKGNQPQHF TGTGCCAGCAGCCAGGATTTAAAGGGCAATCAGCCCCAGCATTTT
NA NA TRBJ1-6 TRBV4-1 CASSQELNSPLHF TGCGCCAGCAGCCAAGAACTGAATTCACCCCTCCACTTT
TRBD1 NA TRBJ2-3 TRBV20-1 CSASITGTDTDAQYF TGCAGTGCTAGTATAACCGGGACAGACACAGATGCGCAGTATTTT
TRBD1 NA TRBJ2-4 TRBV7-2 CASSPQGAAKNIQYF TGTGCCAGCAGCCCACAGGGGGCTGCCAAAAACATTCAGTACTTC
NA NA TRBJ1-3 TRBV5-4 CASSSGTNSGNTIYF TGTGCCAGCAGCTCAGGGACAAACTCTGGAAACACCATATATTTT
NA few TRBJ2-5 TRBV3-1/TRBV3-2 CASSQTGGSQTQYF TGTGCCAGCAGCCAAACAGGTGGGTCGCAGACCCAGTACTTC
TRBD1 NA TRBJ1-1 TRBV27 CASSGDSVLNTEAFF TGTGCCAGCAGCGGGGACAGTGTTTTAAACACTGAAGCTTTCTTT